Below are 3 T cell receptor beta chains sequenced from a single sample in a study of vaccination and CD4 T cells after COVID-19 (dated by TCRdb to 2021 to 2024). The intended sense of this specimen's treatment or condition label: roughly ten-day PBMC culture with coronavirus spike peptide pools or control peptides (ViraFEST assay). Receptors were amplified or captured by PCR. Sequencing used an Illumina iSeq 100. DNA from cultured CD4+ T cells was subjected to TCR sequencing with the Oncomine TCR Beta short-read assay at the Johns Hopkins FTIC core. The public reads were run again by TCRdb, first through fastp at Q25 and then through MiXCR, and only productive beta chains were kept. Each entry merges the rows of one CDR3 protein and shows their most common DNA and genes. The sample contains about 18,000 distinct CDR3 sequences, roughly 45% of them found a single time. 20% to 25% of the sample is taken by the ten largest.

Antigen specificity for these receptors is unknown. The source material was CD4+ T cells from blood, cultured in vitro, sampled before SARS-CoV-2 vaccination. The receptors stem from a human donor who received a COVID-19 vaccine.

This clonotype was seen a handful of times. The DNA of the CDR3 is TGTGCCAGTAGCCGCGTGGACAGGGACACAGATACGCAGTATTTT. Protein product: CASSRVDRDTDTQYF. The chain joins TRBV19 to TRBJ2-3; 8 bases map to TRBD1. Germline CDR1 reads LNHDA; CDR2 reads SQIVND (reference sequence). With V trimmed by 6 bases and J by 2 bases, 7 bases remained unmatched. The CDR3 covers 15 residues.

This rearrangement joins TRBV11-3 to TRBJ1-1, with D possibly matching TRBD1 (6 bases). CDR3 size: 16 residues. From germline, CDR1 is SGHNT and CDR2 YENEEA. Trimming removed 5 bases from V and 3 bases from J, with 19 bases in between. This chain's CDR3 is CASSRRRGAGDTEAFF. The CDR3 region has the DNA TGTGCCAGCAGCCGGAGGCGGGGGGCGGGCGACACTGAAGCTTTCTTT.

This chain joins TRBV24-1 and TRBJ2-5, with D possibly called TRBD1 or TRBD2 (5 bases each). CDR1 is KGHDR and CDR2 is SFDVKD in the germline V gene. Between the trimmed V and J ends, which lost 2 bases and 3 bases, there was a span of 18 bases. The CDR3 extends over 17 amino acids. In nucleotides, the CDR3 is TGTGCCACCAGTGATTGGGGGACGGAGGCTATCGAAGAGACCCAGTACTTC. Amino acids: CATSDWGTEAIEETQYF.